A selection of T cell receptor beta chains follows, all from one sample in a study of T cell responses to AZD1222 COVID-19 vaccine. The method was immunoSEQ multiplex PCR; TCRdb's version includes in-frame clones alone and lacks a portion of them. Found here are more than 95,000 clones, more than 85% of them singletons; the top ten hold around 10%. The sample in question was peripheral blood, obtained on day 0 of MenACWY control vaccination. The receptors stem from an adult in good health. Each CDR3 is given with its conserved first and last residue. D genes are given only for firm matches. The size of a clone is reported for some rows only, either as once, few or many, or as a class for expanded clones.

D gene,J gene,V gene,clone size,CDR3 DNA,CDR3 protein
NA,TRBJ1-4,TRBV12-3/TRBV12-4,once,TGTGCCAGCAGGGACAGTCTTAATGAAAAACTGTTTTTT,CASRDSLNEKLFF
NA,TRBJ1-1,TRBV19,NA,TGTGCCAGTAGTATGGGCACCACTGAAGCTTTCTTT,CASSMGTTEAFF
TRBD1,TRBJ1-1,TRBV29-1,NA,TGCAGCGTTGAGGGGGTTCAGGGGGCGAGGACTGAAGCTTTCTTT,CSVEGVQGARTEAFF
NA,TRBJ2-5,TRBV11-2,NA,TGTGCCAGCAGCTTAGGTGGCAAAGAGACCCAGTACTTC,CASSLGGKETQYF
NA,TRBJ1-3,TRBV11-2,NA,TGTGCCAGCAGCCCCAGCCTCTCTGGAAACACCATATATTTT,CASSPSLSGNTIYF
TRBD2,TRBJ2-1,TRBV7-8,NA,TGTGCCAGCAGCAGCGGACTAGCGGGAGAACACTCCTACAATGAGCAGTTCTTC,CASSSGLAGEHSYNEQFF
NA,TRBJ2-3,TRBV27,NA,TGTGCCAGCAGTCCGCGAAGGGACACCACAGATACGCAGTATTTT,CASSPRRDTTDTQYF
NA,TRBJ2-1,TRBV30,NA,TGTGCCTGGGCCCGAGGTTCGGGGCAGTTCTTC,CAWARGSGQFF
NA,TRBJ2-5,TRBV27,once,TGTGCCAGCAGGCTTACGGGGGTTGGCCCGGAGACCCAGTACTTC,CASRLTGVGPETQYF
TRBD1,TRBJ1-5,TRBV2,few,TGTGCCAGCAGGTACAGGGGGTACGGTCAGCCCCAGCATTTT,CASRYRGYGQPQHF
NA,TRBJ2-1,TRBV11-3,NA,TGTGCCAGCAGCCTCCGTCATCCGGGACAACCCTACAATGAGCAGTTCTTC,CASSLRHPGQPYNEQFF
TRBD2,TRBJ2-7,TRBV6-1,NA,TGTGCCAGCAGTGAAGAGGGTAGCGGGACCCCCTACGAGCAGTACTTC,CASSEEGSGTPYEQYF